This section outlines one T cell receptor beta chain sequence together with its context. This CDR3 contains 13 residues. CDR1 is SGHTA, CDR2 FQGNSA, per germline. Trimming cost V 1 base and J 5 bases, with 9 bases left between them. The data were taken from a study of blood T cell repertoires in COVID-19. Study background: Samples representing acute and convalescent COVID-19 were sourced from the United States, Italy and Spain. Sources were T cells, B-cell-depleted T cells, or PBMCs; the material itself was cDNA or gDNA.

Sequenced by immunoSEQ multiplex PCR; TCRdb stores in-frame clones only, minus some. Seen here are some 410,000 clones, 70% to 90% observed once, and the top ten hold around 0.97%. Participant age was roughly 18 to 95 years, and participants resided in 24 US areas. The receptor's source is a woman in her 30s with acute COVID-19. This chain uses TRBV7-2 with TRBJ2-7; tentatively, D is TRBD2 (5 bases). Input material: PBMCs or T cells enriched from blood (not recorded which). As DNA, the CDR3 is TGTGCCAGCAGCTTAGGTCGGGGAGACGAGCAGTACTTC. Translated, it gives CASSLGRGDEQYF.